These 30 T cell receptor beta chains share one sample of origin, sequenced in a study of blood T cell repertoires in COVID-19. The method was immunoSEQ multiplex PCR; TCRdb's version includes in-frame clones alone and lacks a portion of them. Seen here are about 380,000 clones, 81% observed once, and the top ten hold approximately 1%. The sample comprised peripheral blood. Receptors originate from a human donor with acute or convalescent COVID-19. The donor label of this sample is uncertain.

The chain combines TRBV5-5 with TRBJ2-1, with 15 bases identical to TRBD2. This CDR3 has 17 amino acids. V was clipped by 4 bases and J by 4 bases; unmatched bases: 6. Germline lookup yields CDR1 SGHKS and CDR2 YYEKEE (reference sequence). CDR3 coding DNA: TGTGCCAGCAGCGACGGACTAGCGGGGGGGTCTTACAATGAGCAGTTCTTC. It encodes CASSDGLAGGSYNEQFF.

CDR3 protein: CASSWRNYGYTF. CDR3 bases: TGTGCCAGTAGTTGGAGAAACTATGGCTACACCTTC. V usage is TRBV19 and J usage is TRBJ1-2, with D unresolved. V was pared by 5 bases and J by 2 bases, with 6 bases between. Germline CDR1 and CDR2: LNHDA and SQIVND (reference sequence). The CDR3 spans 12 residues.

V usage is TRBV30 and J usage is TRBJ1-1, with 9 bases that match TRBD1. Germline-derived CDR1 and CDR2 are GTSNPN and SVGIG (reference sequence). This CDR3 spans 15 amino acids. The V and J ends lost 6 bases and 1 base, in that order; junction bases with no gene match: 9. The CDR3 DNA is TGTGCCTGCCCCGGACAGGGGCTCACGAACACTGAAGCTTTCTTT. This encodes CACPGQGLTNTEAFF.

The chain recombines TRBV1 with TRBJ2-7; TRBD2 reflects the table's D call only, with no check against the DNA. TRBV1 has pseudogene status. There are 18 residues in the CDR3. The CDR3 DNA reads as TGCACCAGCAGCCAAGAAAGACGCGGGACCGACCTTCCCTACGAGCAGTACTTC. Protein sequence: CTSSQERRGTDLPYEQYF.

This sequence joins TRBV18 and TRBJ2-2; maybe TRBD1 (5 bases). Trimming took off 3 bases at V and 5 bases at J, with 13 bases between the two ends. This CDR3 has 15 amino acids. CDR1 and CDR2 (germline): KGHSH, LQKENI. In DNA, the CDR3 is TGTGCCAGCTCACCTCTACAGGATACTACCGGGGAGCTGTTTTTT. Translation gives CASSPLQDTTGELFF.

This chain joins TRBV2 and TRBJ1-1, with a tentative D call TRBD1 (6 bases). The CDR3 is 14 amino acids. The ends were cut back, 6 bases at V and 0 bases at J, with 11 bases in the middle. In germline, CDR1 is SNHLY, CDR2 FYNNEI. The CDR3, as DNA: TGTGCCAGCAGACCGACAGGCTTGAACACTGAAGCTTTCTTT. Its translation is CASRPTGLNTEAFF.

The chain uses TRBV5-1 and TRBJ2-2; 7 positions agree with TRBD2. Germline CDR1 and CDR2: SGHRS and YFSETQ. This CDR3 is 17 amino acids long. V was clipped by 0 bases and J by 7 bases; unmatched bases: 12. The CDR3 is CASSLADARGKDGELFF. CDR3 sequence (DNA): TGCGCCAGCAGCTTGGCCGATGCGCGGGGGAAGGACGGGGAGCTGTTTTTT.

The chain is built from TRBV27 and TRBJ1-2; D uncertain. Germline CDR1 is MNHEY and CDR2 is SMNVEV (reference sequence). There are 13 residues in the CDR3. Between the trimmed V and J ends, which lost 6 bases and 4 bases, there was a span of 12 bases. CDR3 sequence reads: CASRSTFAYGYTF. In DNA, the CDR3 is TGTGCCAGCAGGTCGACATTTGCCTATGGCTACACCTTC.

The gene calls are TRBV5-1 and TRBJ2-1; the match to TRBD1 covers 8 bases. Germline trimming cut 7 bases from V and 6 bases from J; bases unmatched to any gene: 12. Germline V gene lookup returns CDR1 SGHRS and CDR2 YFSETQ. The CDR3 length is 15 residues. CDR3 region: CASVRTGSGANEQFF. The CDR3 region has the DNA TGCGCCAGCGTGAGGACAGGGTCTGGGGCCAATGAGCAGTTCTTC.

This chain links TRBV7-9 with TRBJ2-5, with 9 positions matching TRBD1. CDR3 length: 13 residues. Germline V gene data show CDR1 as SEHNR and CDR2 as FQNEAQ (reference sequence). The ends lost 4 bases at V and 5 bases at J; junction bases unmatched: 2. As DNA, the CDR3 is TGTGCCAGCAGCTCGGGACAGGGTGAGACCCAGTACTTC. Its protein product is CASSSGQGETQYF.

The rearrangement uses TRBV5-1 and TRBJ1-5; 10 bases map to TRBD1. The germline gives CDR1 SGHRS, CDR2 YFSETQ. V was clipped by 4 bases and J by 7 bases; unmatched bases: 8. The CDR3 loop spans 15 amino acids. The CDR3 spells CASSPTTGGRQPQHF. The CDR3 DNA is TGCGCCAGCAGCCCGACGACAGGGGGCAGGCAGCCCCAGCATTTT.

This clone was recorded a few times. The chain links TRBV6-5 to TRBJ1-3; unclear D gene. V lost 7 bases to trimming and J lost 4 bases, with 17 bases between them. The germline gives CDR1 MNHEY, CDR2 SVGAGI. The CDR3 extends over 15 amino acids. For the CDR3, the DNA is TGTGCCAGCATTCTAGACGGTTCTGGGGGAAACACCATATATTTT. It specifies CASILDGSGGNTIYF.

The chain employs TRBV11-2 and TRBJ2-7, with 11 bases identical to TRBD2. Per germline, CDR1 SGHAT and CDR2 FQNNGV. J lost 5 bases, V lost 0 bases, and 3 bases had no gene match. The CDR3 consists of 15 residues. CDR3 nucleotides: TGTGCCAGCAGCTTAGAACTAGCGGGAGTACACGAGCAGTACTTC. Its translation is CASSLELAGVHEQYF.

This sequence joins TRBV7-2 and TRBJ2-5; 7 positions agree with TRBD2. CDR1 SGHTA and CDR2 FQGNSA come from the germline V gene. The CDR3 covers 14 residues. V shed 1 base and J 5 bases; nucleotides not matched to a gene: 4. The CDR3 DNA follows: TGTGCCAGCAGCTTAGGACTAGCTCCGGAGACCCAGTACTTC. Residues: CASSLGLAPETQYF.

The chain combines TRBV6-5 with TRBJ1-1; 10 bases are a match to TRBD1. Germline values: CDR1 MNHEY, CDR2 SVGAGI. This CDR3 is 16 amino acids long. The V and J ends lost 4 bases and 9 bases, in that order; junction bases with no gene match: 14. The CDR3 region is CASSSTLGTGEFQAFF. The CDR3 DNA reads TGTGCCAGCAGTTCCACCTTAGGGACAGGGGAATTTCAAGCTTTCTTT.

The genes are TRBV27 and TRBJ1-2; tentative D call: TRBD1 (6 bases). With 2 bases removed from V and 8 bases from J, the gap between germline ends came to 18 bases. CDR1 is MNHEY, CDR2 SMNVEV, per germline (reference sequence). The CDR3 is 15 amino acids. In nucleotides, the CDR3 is TGTGCCAGCAGTTTAACCCAAACAGGGTCGGGGGGCTACACCTTC. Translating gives CASSLTQTGSGGYTF.

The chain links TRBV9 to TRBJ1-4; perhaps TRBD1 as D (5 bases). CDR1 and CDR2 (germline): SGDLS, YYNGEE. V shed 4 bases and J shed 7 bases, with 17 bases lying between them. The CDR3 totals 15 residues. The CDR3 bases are TGTGCCAGCAGCACGGGACTCTCCGGTGCTGAAAAACTGTTTTTT. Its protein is CASSTGLSGAEKLFF. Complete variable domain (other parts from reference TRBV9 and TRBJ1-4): DSGVTQTPKHLITATGQRVTLRCSPRSGDLSVYWYQQSLDQGLQFLIQYYNGEERAKGNILERFSAQQFPDLHSELNLSSLELGDSALYFCASSTGLSGAEKLFFGSGTQLSVL.

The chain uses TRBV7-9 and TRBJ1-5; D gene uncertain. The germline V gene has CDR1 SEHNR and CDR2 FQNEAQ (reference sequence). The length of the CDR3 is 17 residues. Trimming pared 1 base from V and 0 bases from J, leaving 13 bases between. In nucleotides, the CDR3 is TGTGCCAGCAGCTTAGGTAGAGGTCCCTATAGCAATCAGCCCCAGCATTTT. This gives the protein CASSLGRGPYSNQPQHF.

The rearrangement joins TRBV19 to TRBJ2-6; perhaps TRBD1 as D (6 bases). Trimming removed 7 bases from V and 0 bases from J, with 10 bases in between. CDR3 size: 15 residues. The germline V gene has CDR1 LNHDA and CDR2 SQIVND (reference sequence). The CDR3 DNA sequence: TGTGCCAGTACCACACAGGGCTCTGGGGCCAACGTCCTGACTTTC. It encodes CASTTQGSGANVLTF.

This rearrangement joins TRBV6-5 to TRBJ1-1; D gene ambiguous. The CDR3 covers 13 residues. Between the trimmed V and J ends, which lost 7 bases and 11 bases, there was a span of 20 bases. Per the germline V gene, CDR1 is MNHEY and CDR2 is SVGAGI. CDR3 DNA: TGTGCCAGCACCGAACTGGGAGCCGTGAAGGCTTTCTTT. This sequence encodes CASTELGAVKAFF.

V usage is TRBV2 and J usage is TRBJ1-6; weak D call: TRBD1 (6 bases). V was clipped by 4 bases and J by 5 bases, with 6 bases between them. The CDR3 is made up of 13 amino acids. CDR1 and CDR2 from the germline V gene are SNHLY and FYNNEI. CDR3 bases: TGTGCCAGCAGTGGACAGGATAATTCACCCCTCCACTTT. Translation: CASSGQDNSPLHF.

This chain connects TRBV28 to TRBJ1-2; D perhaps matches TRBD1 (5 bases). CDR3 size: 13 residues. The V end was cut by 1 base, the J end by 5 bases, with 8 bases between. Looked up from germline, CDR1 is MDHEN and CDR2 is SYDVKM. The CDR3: CASSLYSGYGYTF. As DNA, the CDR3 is TGTGCCAGCAGTTTATATTCAGGGTATGGCTACACCTTC.

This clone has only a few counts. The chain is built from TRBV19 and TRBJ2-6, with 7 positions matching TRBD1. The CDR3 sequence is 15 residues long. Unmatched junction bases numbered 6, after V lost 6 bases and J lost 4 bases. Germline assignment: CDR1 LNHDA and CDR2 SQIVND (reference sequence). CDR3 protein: CASRGTGDGANVLTF. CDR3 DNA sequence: TGTGCCAGTAGGGGCACAGGGGACGGGGCCAACGTCCTGACTTTC.

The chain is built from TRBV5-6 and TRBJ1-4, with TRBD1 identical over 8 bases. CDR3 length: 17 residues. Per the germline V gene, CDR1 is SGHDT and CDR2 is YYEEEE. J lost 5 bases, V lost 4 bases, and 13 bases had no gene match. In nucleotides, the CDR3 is TGTGCCAGCAGCCTGTGGGGGGACAGGCGGCAGAATGAAAAACTGTTTTTT. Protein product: CASSLWGDRRQNEKLFF.

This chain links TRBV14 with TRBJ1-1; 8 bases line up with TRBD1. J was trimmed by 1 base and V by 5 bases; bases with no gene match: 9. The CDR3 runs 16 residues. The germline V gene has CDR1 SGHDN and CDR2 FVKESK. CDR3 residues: CASSSRPGQENTEAFF. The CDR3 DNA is TGTGCCAGCAGCTCCCGCCCGGGACAGGAGAACACTGAAGCTTTCTTT.

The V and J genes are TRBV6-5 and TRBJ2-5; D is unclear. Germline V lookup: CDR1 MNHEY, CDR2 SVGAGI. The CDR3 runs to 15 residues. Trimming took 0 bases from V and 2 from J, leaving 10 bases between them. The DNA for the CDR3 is TGTGCCAGCAGTTACTCCGGAGCGAAACAAGAGACCCAGTACTTC. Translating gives CASSYSGAKQETQYF.

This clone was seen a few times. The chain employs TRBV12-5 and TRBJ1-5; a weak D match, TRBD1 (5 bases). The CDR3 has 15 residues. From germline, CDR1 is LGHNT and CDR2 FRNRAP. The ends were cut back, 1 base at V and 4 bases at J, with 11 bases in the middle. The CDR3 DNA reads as TGTGCTAGTGGTTTGGCTCAGGGTGTGAATCAGCCCCAGCATTTT. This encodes CASGLAQGVNQPQHF.

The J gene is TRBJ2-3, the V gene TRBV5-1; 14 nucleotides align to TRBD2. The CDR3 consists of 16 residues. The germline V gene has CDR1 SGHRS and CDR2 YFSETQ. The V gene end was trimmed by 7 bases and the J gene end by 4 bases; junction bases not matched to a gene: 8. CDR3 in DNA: TGCGCCAGCCGTGGGACTAGCGGGAGAGTCGCAGATACGCAGTATTTT. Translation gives CASRGTSGRVADTQYF.

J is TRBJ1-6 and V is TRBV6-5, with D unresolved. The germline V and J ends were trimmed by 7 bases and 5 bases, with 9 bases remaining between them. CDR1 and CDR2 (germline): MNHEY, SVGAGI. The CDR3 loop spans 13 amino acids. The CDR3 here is CASTGTNNSPLHF. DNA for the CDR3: TGTGCCAGCACGGGAACGAATAATTCACCCCTCCACTTT.

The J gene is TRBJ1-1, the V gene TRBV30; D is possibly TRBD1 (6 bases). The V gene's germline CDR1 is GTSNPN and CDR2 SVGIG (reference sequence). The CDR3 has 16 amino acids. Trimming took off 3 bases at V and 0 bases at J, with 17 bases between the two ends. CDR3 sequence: CAWSRGALMMNTEAFF. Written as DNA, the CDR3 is TGTGCCTGGAGCCGGGGGGCCCTTATGATGAACACTGAAGCTTTCTTT. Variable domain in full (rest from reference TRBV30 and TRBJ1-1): SQTIHQWPATLVQPVGSPLSLECTVEGTSNPNLYWYRQAAGRGLQLLFYSVGIGQISSEVPQNLSASRPQDRQFILSSKKLLLSDSGFYLCAWSRGALMMNTEAFFGQGTRLTVV.